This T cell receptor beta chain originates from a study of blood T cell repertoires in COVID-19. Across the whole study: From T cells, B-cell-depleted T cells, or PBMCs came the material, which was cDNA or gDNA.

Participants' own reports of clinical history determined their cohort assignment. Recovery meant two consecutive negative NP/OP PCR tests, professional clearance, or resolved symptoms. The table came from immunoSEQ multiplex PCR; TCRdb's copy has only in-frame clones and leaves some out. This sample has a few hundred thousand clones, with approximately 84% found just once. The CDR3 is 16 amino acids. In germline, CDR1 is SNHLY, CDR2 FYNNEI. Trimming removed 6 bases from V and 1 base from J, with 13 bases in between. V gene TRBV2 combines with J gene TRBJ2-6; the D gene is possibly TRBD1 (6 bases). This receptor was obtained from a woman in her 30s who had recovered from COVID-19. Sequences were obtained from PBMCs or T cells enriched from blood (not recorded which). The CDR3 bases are TGTGCCAGCAGCCACGGGCAGGGGTCTGGGGCCAACGTCCTGACTTTC. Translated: CASSHGQGSGANVLTF. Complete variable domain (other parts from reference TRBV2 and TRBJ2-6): EPEVTQTPSHQVTQMGQEVILRCVPISNHLYFYWYRQILGQKVEFLVSFYNNEISEKSEIFDDQFSVERPDGSNFTLKIRSTKLEDSAMYFCASSHGQGSGANVLTFGAGSRLTVL.